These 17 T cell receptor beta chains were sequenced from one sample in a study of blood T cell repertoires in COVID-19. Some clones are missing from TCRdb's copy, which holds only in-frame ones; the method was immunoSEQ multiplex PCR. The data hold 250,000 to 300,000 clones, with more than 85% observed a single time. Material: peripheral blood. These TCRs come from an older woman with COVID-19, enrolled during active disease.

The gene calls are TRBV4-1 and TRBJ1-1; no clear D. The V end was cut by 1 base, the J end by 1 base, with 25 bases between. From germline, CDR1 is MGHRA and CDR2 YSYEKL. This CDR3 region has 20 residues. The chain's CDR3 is CASSQGLYRTGTRSNTEAFF. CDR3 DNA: TGCGCCAGCAGCCAAGGTCTCTACCGGACGGGAACTAGATCGAACACTGAAGCTTTCTTT.

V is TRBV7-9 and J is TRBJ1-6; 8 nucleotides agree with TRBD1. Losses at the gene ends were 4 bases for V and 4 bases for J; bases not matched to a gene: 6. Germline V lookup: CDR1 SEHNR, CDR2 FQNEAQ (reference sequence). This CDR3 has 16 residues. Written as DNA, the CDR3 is TGTGCCAGCAGCTCGACAGGGGCCCGATATAATTCACCCCTCCACTTT. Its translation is CASSSTGARYNSPLHF.

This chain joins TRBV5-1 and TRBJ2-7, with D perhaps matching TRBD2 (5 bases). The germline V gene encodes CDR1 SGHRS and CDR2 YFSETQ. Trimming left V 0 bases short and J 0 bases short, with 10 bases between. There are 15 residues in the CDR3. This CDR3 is CASSLGGSTSYEQYF. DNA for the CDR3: TGCGCCAGCAGCTTGGGAGGGAGTACCTCCTACGAGCAGTACTTC. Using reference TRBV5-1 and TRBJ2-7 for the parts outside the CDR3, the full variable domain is KAGVTQTPRYLIKTRGQQVTLSCSPISGHRSVSWYQQTPGQGLQFLFEYFSETQRNKGNFPGRFSGRQFSNSRSEMNVSTLELGDSALYLCASSLGGSTSYEQYFGPGTRLTVT.

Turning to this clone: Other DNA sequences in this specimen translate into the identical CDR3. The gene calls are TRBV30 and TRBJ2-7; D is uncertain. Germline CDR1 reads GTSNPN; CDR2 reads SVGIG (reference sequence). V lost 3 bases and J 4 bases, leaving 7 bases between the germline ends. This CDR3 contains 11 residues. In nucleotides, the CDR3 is TGTGCCTGGAGCGCTAGGTACGAGCAGTACTTC. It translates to CAWSARYEQYF.

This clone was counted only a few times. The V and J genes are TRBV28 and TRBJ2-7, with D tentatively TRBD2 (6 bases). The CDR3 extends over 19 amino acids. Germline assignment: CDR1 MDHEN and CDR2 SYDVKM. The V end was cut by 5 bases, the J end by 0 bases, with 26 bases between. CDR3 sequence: CASSRRADWGTRVSYEQYF. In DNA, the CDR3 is TGTGCCAGCAGTAGGCGGGCCGATTGGGGGACTCGGGTCTCCTACGAGCAGTACTTC. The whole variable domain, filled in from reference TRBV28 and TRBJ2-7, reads DVKVTQSSRYLVKRTGEKVFLECVQDMDHENMFWYRQDPGLGLRLIYFSYDVKMKEKGDIPEGYSVSREKKERFSLILESASTNQTSMYLCASSRRADWGTRVSYEQYFGPGTRLTVT.

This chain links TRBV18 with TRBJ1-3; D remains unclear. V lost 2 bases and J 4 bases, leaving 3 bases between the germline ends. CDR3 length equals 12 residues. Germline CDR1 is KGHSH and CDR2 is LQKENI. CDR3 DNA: TGTGCCAGCTCACCAATAGGAAACACCATATATTTT. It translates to CASSPIGNTIYF.

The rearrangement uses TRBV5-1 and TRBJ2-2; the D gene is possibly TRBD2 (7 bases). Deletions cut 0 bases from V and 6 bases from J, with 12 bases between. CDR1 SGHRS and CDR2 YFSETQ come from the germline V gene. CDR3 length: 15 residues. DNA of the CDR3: TGCGCCAGCAGCTTGGCGGGGGGCAGGGCCGGGGAGCTGTTTTTT. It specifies CASSLAGGRAGELFF.

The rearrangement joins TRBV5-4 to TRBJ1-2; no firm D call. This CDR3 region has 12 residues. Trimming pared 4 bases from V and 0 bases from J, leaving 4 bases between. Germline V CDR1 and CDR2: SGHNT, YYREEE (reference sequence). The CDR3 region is CASSPSNYGYTF. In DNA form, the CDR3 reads TGTGCCAGCAGCCCATCTAACTATGGCTACACCTTC.

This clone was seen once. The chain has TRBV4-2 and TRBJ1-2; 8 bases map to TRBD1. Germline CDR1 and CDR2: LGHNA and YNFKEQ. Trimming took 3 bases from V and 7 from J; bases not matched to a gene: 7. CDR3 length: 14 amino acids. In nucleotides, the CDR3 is TGTGCCAGCAGCCACCCTGGACAGGGAATTGGCTACACCTTC. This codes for CASSHPGQGIGYTF.

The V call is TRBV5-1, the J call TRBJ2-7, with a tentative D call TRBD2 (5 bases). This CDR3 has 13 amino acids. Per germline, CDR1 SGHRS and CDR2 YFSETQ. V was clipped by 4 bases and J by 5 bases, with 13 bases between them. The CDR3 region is CASSAGIGNEQYF. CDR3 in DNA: TGCGCCAGCAGCGCCGGGATTGGGAACGAGCAGTACTTC.

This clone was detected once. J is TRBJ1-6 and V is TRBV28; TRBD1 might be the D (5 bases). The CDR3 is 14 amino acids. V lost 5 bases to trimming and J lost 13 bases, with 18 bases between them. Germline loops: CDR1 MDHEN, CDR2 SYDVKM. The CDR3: CASSTDGFRGPLHF. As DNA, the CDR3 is TGTGCCAGCAGTACCGACGGATTTCGGGGGCCCCTCCACTTT.

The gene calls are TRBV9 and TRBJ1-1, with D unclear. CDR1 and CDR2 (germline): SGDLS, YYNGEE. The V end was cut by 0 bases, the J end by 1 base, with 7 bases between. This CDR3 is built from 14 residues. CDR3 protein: CASSVGYGNTEAFF. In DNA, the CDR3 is TGTGCCAGCAGCGTAGGGTACGGGAACACTGAAGCTTTCTTT.

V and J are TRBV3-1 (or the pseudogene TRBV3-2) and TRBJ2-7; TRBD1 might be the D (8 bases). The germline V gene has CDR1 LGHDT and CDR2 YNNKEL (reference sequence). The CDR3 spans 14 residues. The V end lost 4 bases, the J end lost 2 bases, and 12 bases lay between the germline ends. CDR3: CASSLQGGAYEQYF. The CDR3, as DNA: TGTGCCAGCAGCCTACAGGGGGGGGCCTACGAGCAGTACTTC.

CDR3 residues: CASSPRGAGGPEQYF. CDR3 DNA sequence: TGTGCCAGTAGTCCACGAGGGGCCGGGGGGCCCGAGCAGTACTTC. V usage is TRBV19 and J usage is TRBJ2-7; maybe TRBD2 (7 bases). The CDR3 contains 15 residues. Germline V gene data show CDR1 as LNHDA and CDR2 as SQIVND (reference sequence). V shed 5 bases and J shed 6 bases, with 20 bases lying between them.

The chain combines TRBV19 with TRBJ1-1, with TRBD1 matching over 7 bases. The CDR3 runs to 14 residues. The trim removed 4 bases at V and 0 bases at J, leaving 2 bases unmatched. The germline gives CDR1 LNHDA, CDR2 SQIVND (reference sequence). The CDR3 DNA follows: TGTGCCAGTAGTACGCAGGGGGTGAACACTGAAGCTTTCTTT. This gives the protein CASSTQGVNTEAFF.

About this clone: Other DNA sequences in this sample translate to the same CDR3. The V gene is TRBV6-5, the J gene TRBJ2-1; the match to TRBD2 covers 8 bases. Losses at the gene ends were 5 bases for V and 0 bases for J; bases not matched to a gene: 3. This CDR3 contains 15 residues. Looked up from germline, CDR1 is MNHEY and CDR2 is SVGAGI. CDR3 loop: CASSRSGSSYNEQFF. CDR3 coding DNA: TGTGCCAGCAGTCGCAGCGGGAGCTCCTACAATGAGCAGTTCTTC.

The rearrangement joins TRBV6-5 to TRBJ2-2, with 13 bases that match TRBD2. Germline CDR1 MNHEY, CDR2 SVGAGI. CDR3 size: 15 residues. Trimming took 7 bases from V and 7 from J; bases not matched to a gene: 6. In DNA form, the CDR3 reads TGTGCCAGCAACGGACTAGCGGGAGCGGGCGGGGAGCTGTTTTTT. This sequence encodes CASNGLAGAGGELFF.